The next 31 T cell receptor beta chains were all read from a single sample in a study of T cells in Graves' hyperthyroidism and ophthalmopathy. The investigators amplified TCR beta CDR3 regions from RNA transcripts. TCR CDR3 underwent first-round RT-PCR with the HTBI primer set. TCRdb called the multiplex PCR reads again in MiXCR, with one record for every CDR3 protein. Of under 250,000 distinct CDR3 sequences in the sample, 17% were seen once. Input material: blood. These receptors were taken from a man aged 50 or older with Graves' hyperthyroidism.

The chain combines TRBV12-3 or TRBV12-4 with TRBJ2-6; D ambiguous. The CDR3 sequence is 15 residues long. V shed 7 bases and J shed 2 bases, with 12 bases lying between them. The CDR3 spells CASNARGTGANVLTF. The CDR3 bases are TGTGCCAGCAACGCCCGTGGGACTGGGGCCAACGTCCTGACTTTC.

The chain carries TRBV6-2 or TRBV6-3 and TRBJ2-7; 8 nucleotides match TRBD2. CDR3 length: 16 residues. CDR1 MNHEY and CDR2 SVGEGT come from the germline V gene. The ends lost 0 bases at V and 7 bases at J; junction bases unmatched: 11. The CDR3 region has the DNA TGTGCCAGCAGTTACTCTCTAGCGGGCTACCCTGGAGAGCAGTACTTC. Amino acid sequence: CASSYSLAGYPGEQYF.

The genes are TRBV4-3 and TRBJ2-3; TRBD2 matches at 7 bases. This CDR3 comprises 17 residues. Germline CDR1 is LGHNA and CDR2 is YSLEER. The ends lost 0 bases at V and 1 base at J; junction bases unmatched: 7. CDR3 DNA sequence: TGCGCCAGCAGCCAAGATTGGGGGGGGGAAGGCACAGATACGCAGTATTTT. Protein: CASSQDWGGEGTDTQYF.

This clonotype was observed many times. The genes are TRBV25-1 and TRBJ2-7; a possible D gene is TRBD1 (6 bases). Germline lookup yields CDR1 MGHDK and CDR2 SYGVNS. Trimming stripped 5 bases from V and 3 bases from J, with 11 bases between. This CDR3 is 13 amino acids long. CDR3 amino acids: CASSNRDNYEQYF. CDR3 in DNA: TGTGCCAGCAGTAATCGGGACAACTACGAGCAGTACTTC.

This clonotype appeared a few times. The J gene is TRBJ2-7, the V gene TRBV3-1; a weak D match, TRBD2 (6 bases). CDR1 and CDR2 from the germline V gene are LGHDT and YNNKEL (reference sequence). The CDR3 totals 14 residues. The V end was cut by 4 bases, the J end by 1 base, with 11 bases between. The CDR3 sequence: CASSLADRSYEQYF. CDR3 coding DNA: TGTGCCAGCAGCCTAGCGGACCGTTCCTACGAGCAGTACTTC.

The chain is built from TRBV5-1 and TRBJ1-6, with D unresolved. Trimming shortened V by 3 bases and J by 7 bases, and 17 bases separated the two germline ends. CDR3 length: 16 amino acids. CDR1 SGHRS and CDR2 YFSETQ come from the germline V gene. The CDR3 loop is CASSYAAQSTNSPLHF. The CDR3 nucleotides read TGCGCCAGCAGCTACGCCGCCCAGTCTACGAATTCACCCCTCCACTTT.

CDR3 amino acids: CASSPQARPNEQYF. The CDR3, as DNA: TGTGCCAGCAGCCCCCAAGCCCGACCCAACGAGCAGTACTTC. The V call is TRBV9, the J call TRBJ2-7; no definite D call. The length of the CDR3 is 14 residues. Germline V gene data show CDR1 as SGDLS and CDR2 as YYNGEE. V lost 4 bases and J lost 5, with 16 bases in between.

The gene calls are TRBV6-5 and TRBJ1-6; D is ambiguous. Germline V CDR1 and CDR2: MNHEY, SVGAGI. Trimming left V 6 bases short and J 6 bases short, with 15 bases between. The CDR3 extends over 15 amino acids. CDR3 DNA sequence: TGTGCCAGCAGGCGTTTGCCGGTGGGTAATTCACCCCTCCACTTT. Translation: CASRRLPVGNSPLHF.

This clonotype was seen many times. This chain links TRBV7-6 with TRBJ2-3; unclear D gene. The CDR3 has 14 residues. The V gene lost 4 bases and the J gene lost 4 bases, with 12 bases spanning the gap. Germline CDR1 and CDR2: SGHVS and FNYEAQ. The CDR3 nucleotides read TGTGCCAGCAGCTCCAGTGCACCCGCAGATACGCAGTATTTT. The encoded protein is CASSSSAPADTQYF.

This sequence joins TRBV20-1 and TRBJ1-6; the D is unclear. The CDR3 length is 14 residues. V was pared by 0 bases and J by 6 bases, with 9 bases between. The germline gives CDR1 DFQATT, CDR2 SNEGSKA (reference sequence). The CDR3 loop reads CSARDAGSNSPLHF. Written as DNA, the CDR3 is TGCAGTGCTAGAGATGCGGGGAGTAATTCACCCCTCCACTTT.

The chain carries TRBV7-2 and TRBJ2-3; either TRBD1 or TRBD2 may supply D (5 bases each). Trimming pared 1 base from V and 1 base from J, leaving 12 bases between. This CDR3 spans 16 amino acids. CDR1 and CDR2 from the germline V gene are SGHTA and FQGNSA. CDR3 nucleotides: TGTGCCAGCAGCTTAGAGGGGCAGAGGGGCACAGATACGCAGTATTTT. Its translation is CASSLEGQRGTDTQYF.

There are a few counts of this clonotype. J is TRBJ2-5 and V is TRBV2; D is unclear. V gave up 7 bases and J gave up 5 bases, with 14 bases separating them. From germline, CDR1 is SNHLY and CDR2 FYNNEI. This CDR3 region has 13 residues. The chain's CDR3 is CASTIIVGETQYF. The CDR3 region has the DNA TGTGCCAGCACCATCATAGTTGGGGAGACCCAGTACTTC.

Turning to this clonotype: This may come from a read error, since a much larger clone is one base off. J is TRBJ1-2 and V is TRBV28; D is uncertain. Per the germline V gene, CDR1 is MDHEN and CDR2 is SYDVKM. CDR3 length: 13 residues. CDR3 sequence reads: CASFWTTNHGYTF. The CDR3 coding sequence is TGTGCCAGTTTTTGGACTACTAACCATGGCTACACCTTC.

V is TRBV18 and J is TRBJ1-5; no definite D call. Between the trimmed V and J ends, which lost 3 bases and 0 bases, there was a span of 9 bases. The germline V gene encodes CDR1 KGHSH and CDR2 LQKENI. This CDR3 has 15 amino acids. CDR3 nucleotide sequence: TGTGCCAGCTCACCTCGAGGTTCTAGCAATCAGCCCCAGCATTTT. Protein: CASSPRGSSNQPQHF.

This clonotype was recorded at least ten times. The chain carries TRBV7-9 and TRBJ2-1, with a possible D match to TRBD1 (6 bases). The CDR3 extends over 15 amino acids. The germline V and J ends were trimmed by 5 bases and 8 bases, with 19 bases remaining between them. Germline CDR1 is SEHNR and CDR2 is FQNEAQ (reference sequence). CDR3 nucleotide sequence: TGTGCCAGCAGCCCCGCTCGGACAGAATTGGATGAGCAGTTCTTC. Its protein product is CASSPARTELDEQFF.

This clonotype was found many times. The CDR3 is CAIRKGFLDTGELFF. The DNA for the CDR3 is TGTGCCATCAGGAAAGGGTTTCTGGACACCGGGGAGCTGTTTTTT. The chain has TRBV10-3 and TRBJ2-2, with D unclear. V was cut by 6 bases and J by 3 bases, with 14 bases left in between. The CDR3 consists of 15 residues. The V gene's germline CDR1 is ENHRY and CDR2 SYGVKD.

This clonotype was counted many times. The V call is TRBV27, the J call TRBJ2-7, with TRBD2 matching over 12 bases. J gave up 2 bases and V 2 bases, and 4 bases lay outside the gene matches. CDR3 length: 16 residues. Per germline, CDR1 MNHEY and CDR2 SMNVEV (reference sequence). The DNA of the CDR3 is TGTGCCAGCAGTTTAGTCCTAGCGGGAGGGCCCTACGAGCAGTACTTC. The encoded protein is CASSLVLAGGPYEQYF.

A note on this clonotype: This may be a read error, as it is one base from a much larger clone. The gene calls are TRBV12-3 or TRBV12-4 and TRBJ1-3; D ambiguous. V lost 7 bases to trimming and J lost 2 bases, with 18 bases between them. The CDR3 length is 16 residues. The CDR3 spells CASIGPGGFAGNTIYF. The DNA for the CDR3 is TGTGCCAGCATAGGTCCGGGAGGTTTTGCTGGAAACACCATATATTTT.

At least ten counts were recorded for this clonotype. The chain couples TRBV7-8 to TRBJ2-1; D is uncertain. The V end was cut by 6 bases, the J end by 7 bases, with 13 bases between. The CDR3 covers 13 residues. Germline CDR1 is SGHVS and CDR2 is FQNEAQ. The CDR3 DNA is TGTGCCAGCAGGACAACTTCGGCGAATGAGCAGTTCTTC. Amino acids: CASRTTSANEQFF.

DNA of the CDR3: TGTGCCAGTAGTATCCCTACTGACTACAATGAGCAGTTCTTC. Translating gives CASSIPTDYNEQFF. This chain uses TRBV19 with TRBJ2-1; D not certain. There are 14 residues in the CDR3. Deletions cut 3 bases from V and 3 bases from J, with 9 bases between. Per the germline V gene, CDR1 is LNHDA and CDR2 is SQIVND (reference sequence).

This clonotype was seen only a few times. The rearrangement uses TRBV5-8 and TRBJ2-1, with 11 nucleotides matching TRBD2. From germline, CDR1 is SGHTS and CDR2 YDEGEE. V dropped 1 base and J dropped 10; count of bases not matched to a gene: 7. CDR3 size: 15 residues. For the CDR3, the DNA is TGTGCCAGCAGCTTGATAGCGGGAGGGCAAAGGGAGCAGTTCTTC. Protein sequence: CASSLIAGGQREQFF.

This clonotype was counted many times. The chain links TRBV7-3 to TRBJ2-3; 12 bases line up with TRBD2. The CDR3 spans 18 residues. Germline CDR1 is SGHTA and CDR2 is FQGTGA. After removal of 5 bases from V and 3 bases from J, the junction contained 12 bases not matched to a gene. CDR3 bases: TGTGCCAGCAGCCCTACTAGCGGGAGGTACGCTGAGACAGATACGCAGTATTTT. Translation gives CASSPTSGRYAETDTQYF.

This clonotype was observed a few times. V is TRBV7-8 and J is TRBJ2-5, with 13 nucleotides matching TRBD2. Germline CDR1 is SGHVS and CDR2 is FQNEAQ. The CDR3 runs to 16 residues. V was clipped by 5 bases and J by 5 bases; unmatched bases: 8. CDR3 loop: CASSLWGLAGTETQYF. The DNA for the CDR3 is TGTGCCAGCAGCCTTTGGGGACTAGCGGGAACGGAGACCCAGTACTTC. The full variable domain, with the rest looked up from reference TRBV7-8 and TRBJ2-5, is GAGVSQSPRYKVAKRGQDVALRCDPISGHVSLFWYQQALGQGPEFLTYFQNEAQLDKSGLPSDRFFAERPEGSVSTLKIQRTQQEDSAVYLCASSLWGLAGTETQYFGPGTRLLVL.

This chain uses TRBV6-1 with TRBJ2-1, with 10 bases matching TRBD2. V dropped 7 bases and J dropped 8; count of bases not matched to a gene: 11. The CDR3 totals 15 residues. Germline V CDR1 and CDR2: MNHNS, SASEGT. CDR3 sequence reads: CASTPLAGQPDEQFF. DNA for the CDR3: TGTGCCAGCACTCCACTAGCGGGACAGCCAGATGAGCAGTTCTTC.

V and J are TRBV6-1 and TRBJ1-5; D is unclear. Germline V gives CDR1 MNHNS, CDR2 SASEGT. Trimming stripped 7 bases from V and 1 base from J, with 20 bases between. This CDR3 comprises 17 residues. CDR3 sequence (DNA): TGTGCCAGCACCTACTCGGGCCCGGAGGGAAGCAATCAGCCCCAGCATTTT. It is translated as CASTYSGPEGSNQPQHF.

This clonotype was recorded many times. V usage is TRBV12-3 or TRBV12-4 and J usage is TRBJ1-3; 7 positions agree with TRBD1. V lost 6 bases, J lost 4 bases, and 6 bases stayed unmatched. The CDR3 contains 14 residues. CDR3 DNA sequence: TGTGCCAGCAGGTACGGGACAGCCGGAAACACCATATATTTT. This translates into CASRYGTAGNTIYF.

The J gene is TRBJ1-1, the V gene TRBV10-3, with a tentative D call TRBD1 (5 bases). The ends were cut back, 3 bases at V and 1 base at J, with 9 bases in the middle. Germline V gene sequence: CDR1 ENHRY, CDR2 SYGVKD. This CDR3 is 14 amino acids long. This CDR3 is CAISDSGRNTEAFF. The CDR3 DNA reads as TGTGCCATCAGTGACTCAGGGAGGAACACTGAAGCTTTCTTT.

This clonotype was seen once. The J gene is TRBJ1-5, the V gene TRBV20-1; D remains unclear. Germline V lookup: CDR1 DFQATT, CDR2 SNEGSKA (reference sequence). V lost 6 bases to trimming and J lost 0 bases, with 6 bases between them. This CDR3 contains 12 residues. The CDR3 spells CSAQVSNQPQHF. The CDR3 bases are TGCAGTGCCCAGGTTAGCAATCAGCCCCAGCATTTT.

In its sample, this clonotype was seen many times. In DNA form, the CDR3 reads TGCGCCAGCAGCTTGAGGGGGCTCGAGCAGTACTTC. It codes for CASSLRGLEQYF. The J gene is TRBJ2-7, the V gene TRBV5-1, with TRBD1 matching 7 bases. Per the germline V gene, CDR1 is SGHRS and CDR2 is YFSETQ. This CDR3 spans 12 amino acids. The trim removed 1 base at V and 6 bases at J, leaving 1 base unmatched.

This clonotype was counted many times. The chain is built from TRBV3-1 and TRBJ2-6; TRBD1 might be the D (5 bases). V was trimmed by 4 bases and J by 2 bases, leaving 6 bases between them. The CDR3 runs to 14 residues. CDR1 is LGHDT, CDR2 YNNKEL, per germline (reference sequence). The CDR3 nucleotides read TGTGCCAGCAGCCCAGGGACTGGGGCCAACGTCCTGACTTTC. Translation gives CASSPGTGANVLTF.

This clonotype was picked up a small number of times. V gene TRBV5-6 combines with J gene TRBJ2-1; the match to TRBD2 covers 7 bases. The CDR3 has 15 residues. Germline lookup yields CDR1 SGHDT and CDR2 YYEEEE. With 2 bases clipped from V and 4 bases from J, the junction kept 6 bases outside the gene matches. The CDR3 loop is CASSFSPRGYNEQFF. The CDR3 DNA follows: TGTGCCAGCAGCTTCAGCCCGCGGGGGTACAATGAGCAGTTCTTC.